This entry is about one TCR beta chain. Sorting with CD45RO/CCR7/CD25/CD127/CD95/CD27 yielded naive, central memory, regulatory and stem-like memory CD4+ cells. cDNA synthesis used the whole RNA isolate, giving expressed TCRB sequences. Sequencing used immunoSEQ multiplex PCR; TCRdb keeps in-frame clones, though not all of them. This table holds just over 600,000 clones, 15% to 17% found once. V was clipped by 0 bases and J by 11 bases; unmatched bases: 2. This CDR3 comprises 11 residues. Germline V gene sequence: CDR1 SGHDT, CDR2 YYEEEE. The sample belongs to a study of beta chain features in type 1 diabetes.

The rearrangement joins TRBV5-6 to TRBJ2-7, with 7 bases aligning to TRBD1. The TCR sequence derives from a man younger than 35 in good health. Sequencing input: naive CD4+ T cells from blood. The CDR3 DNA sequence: TGTGCCAGCAGCTTGGCGGGACAGAAGTACTTC. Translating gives CASSLAGQKYF. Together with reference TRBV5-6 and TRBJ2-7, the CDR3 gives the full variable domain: DAGVTQSPTHLIKTRGQQVTLRCSPKSGHDTVSWYQQALGQGPQFIFQYYEEEERQRGNFPDRFSGHQFPNYSSELNVNALLLGDSALYLCASSLAGQKYFGPGTRLTVT.